The clone carrying this T cell receptor (beta chain) has only a few counts. CDR1 and CDR2 from the germline V gene are LNHDA and SQIVND (reference sequence). V lost 7 bases and J 0 bases, leaving 9 bases between the germline ends. CDR3 size: 13 residues. In the source study's methods: Amplification of reference gene primers provided the estimated nucleated cell counts. The table came from immunoSEQ multiplex PCR; TCRdb's copy has only in-frame clones and leaves some out. The V and J calls and clone size come from that table; D and trimming were worked out from the DNA. The repertoire consists of about 74,000 clones, with more than 90% occurring once and the leading ten covering approximately 9.1%. These data originate in a study of blood T cell repertoires in COVID-19. Study background: The United States, Italy and Spain supplied acute and convalescent COVID-19 samples. From T cells, B-cell-depleted T cells, or PBMCs came the material, which was cDNA or gDNA.

The chain is built from TRBV19 and TRBJ1-2; D remains ambiguous. Sequencing used peripheral blood. The receptor's source is a human donor in a cohort sampled during active COVID-19. The CDR3 region has the DNA TGTGCCAGTACGACTTCCGCTAACTATGGCTACACCTTC. It specifies CASTTSANYGYTF. Full variable domain (outside the CDR3, taken from reference TRBV19 and TRBJ1-2): DGGITQSPKYLFRKEGQNVTLSCEQNLNHDAMYWYRQDPGQGLRLIYYSQIVNDFQKGDIAEGYSVSREKKESFPLTVTSAQKNPTAFYLCASTTSANYGYTFGSGTRLTVV.